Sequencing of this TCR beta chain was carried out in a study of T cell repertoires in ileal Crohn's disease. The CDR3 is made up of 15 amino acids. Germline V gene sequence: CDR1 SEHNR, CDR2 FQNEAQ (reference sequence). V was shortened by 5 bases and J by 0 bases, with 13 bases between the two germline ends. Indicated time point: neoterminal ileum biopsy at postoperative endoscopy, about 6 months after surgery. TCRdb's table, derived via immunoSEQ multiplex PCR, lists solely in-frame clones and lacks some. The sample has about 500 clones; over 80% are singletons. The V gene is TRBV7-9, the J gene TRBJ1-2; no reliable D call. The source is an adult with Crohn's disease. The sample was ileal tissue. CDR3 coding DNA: TGTGCCAGCAGCCCCAACAGCAGTCCTAACTATGGCTACACCTTC. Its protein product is CASSPNSSPNYGYTF.